These T cell receptor beta chains were read from a single sample in a study of blood T cells in healthy people across ages. MiXCR, run by TCRdb on the 5' RACE reads, gives a single entry per CDR3 protein. The sample contains roughly 1.9 million distinct CDR3 sequences, about 39% of which appear only once. The sequencing input was blood. Receptors were obtained from a human donor in good health. Each CDR3 is given with its conserved first and last residue. Each record gives: J gene, clone size, V gene, D gene, CDR3 protein, CDR3 DNA. The D gene is left open where the match is weak. Rows may omit the clone size; those that give it use once, few, many or a size class.

>TRBJ2-6|-|TRBV6-2/TRBV6-3|-
CASGDFSGANVLTF
TGTGCCAGCGGGGATTTCTCTGGGGCCAACGTCCTGACTTTC
>TRBJ1-4|once|TRBV12-3/TRBV12-4|TRBD1
CASRDLQGDEKLFF
TGTGCCAGCAGAGATTTACAGGGGGATGAAAAACTGTTTTTT
>TRBJ2-7|many|TRBV4-3|TRBD1
CASSEGTGSYYEQYF
TGCGCCAGCAGCGAAGGGACAGGGTCTTACTACGAGCAGTACTTC
>TRBJ2-7|-|TRBV29-1|-
CGVEGGDTVYEQYF
TGCGGCGTTGAAGGGGGGGACACTGTTTACGAGCAGTACTTC
>TRBJ2-1|few|TRBV9|-
CASSVGSEQFF
TGTGCCAGCAGCGTAGGGAGTGAGCAGTTCTTC
>TRBJ1-2|-|TRBV6-2/TRBV6-3|-
CASSPRGTGDYTF
TGTGCCAGCAGCCCCAGGGGTACTGGTGACTACACCTTC
>TRBJ1-5|-|TRBV7-2|-
CTSSLVWTVSNQPQHF
TGTACCAGCAGCTTAGTGTGGACAGTGAGCAATCAGCCCCAGCATTTT
>TRBJ2-4|few|TRBV2|-
CASGSGPGVIQYF
TGTGCCAGCGGCTCGGGCCCCGGGGTGATTCAGTACTTC
>TRBJ1-1|few|TRBV4-3|-
CASSQDVRGTEAFF
TGCGCCAGCAGCCAAGATGTAAGGGGCACTGAAGCTTTCTTT
>TRBJ2-6|few|TRBV5-8|-
CASHSRANVLTF
TGTGCCAGCCACTCTCGGGCCAACGTCCTGACTTTC
>TRBJ2-3|once|TRBV20-1|TRBD1
CSAGDPRGPTDTQYF
TGCAGTGCTGGAGACCCCAGGGGGCCCACAGATACGCAGTATTTT
>TRBJ2-5|few|TRBV15|TRBD1
CATSTRGLQETQYF
TGTGCCACCAGCACCAGGGGGCTCCAAGAGACCCAGTACTTC
>TRBJ2-1|-|TRBV15|-
CATSRDLGGNEQFF
TGTGCCACCAGCAGAGATTTAGGGGGCAATGAGCAGTTCTTC
>TRBJ2-5|-|TRBV10-3|TRBD1
CAISPGTGDLETQYF
TGTGCCATCAGCCCCGGGACAGGGGACTTGGAGACCCAGTACTTC
>TRBJ1-5|-|TRBV12-3/TRBV12-4|-
CASSFLGAQPQHF
TGTGCCAGCAGTTTTCTGGGGGCCCAGCCCCAGCATTTT
>TRBJ2-7|-|TRBV7-9|-
CASSRAAASSYEQYF
TGTGCCAGCAGCCGGGCGGCGGCGAGCTCCTACGAGCAGTACTTC
>TRBJ2-7|many|TRBV20-1|TRBD2
CSAGTSGGIDEQYF
TGCAGTGCGGGGACTAGCGGGGGGATCGACGAGCAGTACTTC
>TRBJ2-7|-|TRBV20-1|TRBD2
CSAKRGLAEYEQYF
TGCAGTGCTAAAAGAGGACTAGCAGAGTACGAGCAGTACTTC
>TRBJ1-2|few|TRBV7-8|-
CASSLVGKDASGYTF
TGTGCCAGCAGCTTAGTCGGGAAGGACGCTAGCGGCTACACCTTC
>TRBJ2-7|-|TRBV29-1|TRBD1
CSVESGQAYEQYF
TGCAGCGTTGAATCCGGACAGGCCTACGAGCAGTACTTC
>TRBJ1-5|once|TRBV6-2/TRBV6-3|TRBD1
CASSSRLGGRDYSNQPQHF
TGTGCCAGCAGTTCGCGTTTAGGGGGCCGGGACTATAGCAATCAGCCCCAGCATTTT
>TRBJ2-2|once|TRBV10-3|-
CAISTQGGELFF
TGCGCCATCAGTACCCAGGGGGGAGAGCTGTTTTTT
>TRBJ2-5|-|TRBV5-1|TRBD2
CASSFTSGQETQYF
TGCGCCAGCAGCTTCACTAGCGGTCAAGAGACCCAGTACTTC
>TRBJ2-3|few|TRBV12-3/TRBV12-4|-
CASSLGTTQYF
TGTGCCAGCAGTTTAGGGACAACGCAGTATTTT
>TRBJ2-5|-|TRBV5-5|-
CASSVHRDQETQYF
TGTGCCAGCAGCGTCCACAGGGACCAAGAGACCCAGTACTTC
>TRBJ2-1|few|TRBV7-3|TRBD2
CASSLRGGTGEQFF
TGTGCCAGCAGCTTAAGGGGGGGGACGGGTGAGCAGTTCTTC
>TRBJ2-3|many|TRBV24-1|-
CATSDFGAGDTQYF
TGTGCCACCAGTGATTTCGGGGCGGGGGATACGCAGTATTTT
>TRBJ2-1|many|TRBV20-1|TRBD2
CSARETSGSSYNEQFF
TGCAGTGCTAGAGAGACTAGCGGGAGCTCCTACAATGAGCAGTTCTTC
>TRBJ2-5|few|TRBV29-1|TRBD1
CSLSRGLQETQYF
TGCAGCCTATCGAGGGGGCTCCAAGAGACCCAGTACTTC
>TRBJ2-7|few|TRBV20-1|TRBD1
CSARGSGARRGEQYF
TGCAGTGCTAGAGGGTCAGGTGCTCGCAGGGGGGAGCAGTACTTC
>TRBJ1-6|few|TRBV30|-
CAWTGGVYSPLHF
TGTGCCTGGACAGGTGGGGTTTATTCACCCCTCCACTTT
>TRBJ2-4|-|TRBV18|TRBD2
CASSPAGGVGNIQYF
TGTGCCAGCTCGCCGGCCGGGGGGGTAGGAAACATTCAGTACTTC
>TRBJ2-5|-|TRBV5-5|-
CASYRWQGRGQETQYF
TGTGCCAGCTACCGCTGGCAGGGAAGGGGACAAGAGACCCAGTACTTC
>TRBJ1-2|few|TRBV5-5|-
CASSLATQPHYGYTF
TGTGCCAGCAGCTTGGCCACACAGCCGCACTATGGCTACACCTTC
>TRBJ2-1|few|TRBV20-1|-
CSATRQRGIGDEQFF
TGCAGTGCTACGCGACAGAGGGGAATTGGGGATGAGCAGTTCTTC
>TRBJ2-3|few|TRBV2|TRBD2
CAGGLVNTQYF
TGTGCCGGGGGACTAGTGAATACGCAGTATTTT
>TRBJ2-7|-|TRBV29-1|-
CSAIRPGGEQYF
TGCAGCGCGATTCGACCTGGAGGAGAGCAGTACTTC
>TRBJ2-1|-|TRBV6-2/TRBV6-3|TRBD2
CASSSLAGAFLNEQFF
TGTGCCAGCAGTTCTTTAGCGGGGGCCTTTCTGAATGAGCAGTTCTTC